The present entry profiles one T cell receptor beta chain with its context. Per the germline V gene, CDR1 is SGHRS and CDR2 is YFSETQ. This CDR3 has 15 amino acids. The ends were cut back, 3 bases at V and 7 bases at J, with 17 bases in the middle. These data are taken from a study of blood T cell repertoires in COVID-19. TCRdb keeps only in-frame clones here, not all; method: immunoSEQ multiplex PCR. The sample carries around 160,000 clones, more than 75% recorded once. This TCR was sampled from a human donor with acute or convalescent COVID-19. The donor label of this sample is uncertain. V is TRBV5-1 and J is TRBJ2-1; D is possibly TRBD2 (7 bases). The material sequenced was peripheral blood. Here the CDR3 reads CASSSQRGGGNEQFF. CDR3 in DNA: TGCGCCAGCAGCTCGCAAAGGGGGGGCGGAAATGAGCAGTTCTTC.